The entry below describes one TCR beta chain. Its antigen is not identified. TCRdb keeps only in-frame clones here, not all; method: immunoSEQ multiplex PCR. The repertoire consists of more than 55,000 clones, with about 90% occurring once and the leading ten covering around 1.5%. The data were taken from a study of graft-versus-host responses after intestinal transplantation. Notes on the study in general: Elevated graft-versus-host to host-versus-graft clonal ratios in allografts were recorded for patients with graft-donor T cell macrochimerism.

Germline lookup yields CDR1 MNHEY and CDR2 SVGAGI. The V and J ends lost 0 bases and 2 bases respectively, with 8 bases between them. The CDR3 contains 15 residues. The receptor was derived from a human patient who received an intestinal transplant, so some T cells may come from the graft donor. The chain links TRBV6-5 to TRBJ1-5; D may be TRBD1 (5 bases). Sequences were derived from PBMCs, sampled 26 days after transplant. For the CDR3, the DNA is TGTGCCAGCAGTTACTCGTGGGGGGGCAATCAGCCCCAGCATTTT. The encoded protein is CASSYSWGGNQPQHF.